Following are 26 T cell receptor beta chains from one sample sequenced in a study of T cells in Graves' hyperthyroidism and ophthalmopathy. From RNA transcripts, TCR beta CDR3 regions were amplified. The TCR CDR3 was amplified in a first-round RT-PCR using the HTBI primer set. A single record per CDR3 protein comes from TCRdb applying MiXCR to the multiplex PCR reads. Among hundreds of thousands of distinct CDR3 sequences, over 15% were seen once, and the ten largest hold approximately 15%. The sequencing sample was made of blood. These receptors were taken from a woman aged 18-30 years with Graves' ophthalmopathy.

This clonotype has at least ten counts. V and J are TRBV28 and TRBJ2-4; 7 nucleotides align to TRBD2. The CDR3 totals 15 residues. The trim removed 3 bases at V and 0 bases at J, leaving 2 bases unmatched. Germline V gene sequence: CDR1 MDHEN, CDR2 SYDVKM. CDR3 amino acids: CASSFGGGAKNIQYF. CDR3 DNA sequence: TGTGCCAGCAGTTTCGGCGGGGGAGCCAAAAACATTCAGTACTTC.

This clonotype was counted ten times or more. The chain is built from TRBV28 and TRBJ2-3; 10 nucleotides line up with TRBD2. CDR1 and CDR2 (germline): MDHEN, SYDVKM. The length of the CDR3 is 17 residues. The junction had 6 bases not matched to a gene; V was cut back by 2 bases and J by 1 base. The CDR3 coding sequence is TGTGCCAGCAGTTTAAGCTCTAGCGGGAGCGGCACAGATACGCAGTATTTT. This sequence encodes CASSLSSSGSGTDTQYF.

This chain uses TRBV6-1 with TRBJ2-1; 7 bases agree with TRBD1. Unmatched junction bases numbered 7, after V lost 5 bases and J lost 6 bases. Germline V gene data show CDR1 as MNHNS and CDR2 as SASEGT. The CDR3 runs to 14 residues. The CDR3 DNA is TGTGCCAGCAGTCCCGACAGGGTAGTCAATGAGCAGTTCTTC. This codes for CASSPDRVVNEQFF.

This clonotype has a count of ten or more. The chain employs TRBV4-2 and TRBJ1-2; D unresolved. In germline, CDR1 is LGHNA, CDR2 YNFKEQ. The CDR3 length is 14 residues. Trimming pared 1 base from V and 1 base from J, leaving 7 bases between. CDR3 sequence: CASSQVGSNYGYTF. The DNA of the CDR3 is TGTGCCAGCAGCCAAGTTGGCAGTAACTATGGCTACACCTTC.

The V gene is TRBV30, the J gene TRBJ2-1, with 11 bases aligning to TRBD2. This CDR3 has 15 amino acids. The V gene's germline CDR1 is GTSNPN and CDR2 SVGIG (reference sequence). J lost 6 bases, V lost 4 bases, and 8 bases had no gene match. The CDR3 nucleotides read TGTGCCTGGACGAGGGAACTAGCGGGAGTCAATGAGCAGTTCTTC. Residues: CAWTRELAGVNEQFF.

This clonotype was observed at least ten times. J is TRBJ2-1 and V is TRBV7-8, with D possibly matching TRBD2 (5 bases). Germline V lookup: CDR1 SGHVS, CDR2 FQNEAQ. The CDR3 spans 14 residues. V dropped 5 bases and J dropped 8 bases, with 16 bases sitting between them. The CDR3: CASSATITRDEQFF. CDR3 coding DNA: TGTGCCAGCAGCGCAACAATTACTAGGGATGAGCAGTTCTTC.

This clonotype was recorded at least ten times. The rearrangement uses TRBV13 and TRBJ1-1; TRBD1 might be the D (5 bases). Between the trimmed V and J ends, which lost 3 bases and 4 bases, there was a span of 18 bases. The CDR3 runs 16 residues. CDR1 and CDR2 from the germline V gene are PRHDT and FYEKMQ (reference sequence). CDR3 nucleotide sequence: TGTGCCAGCAGCTTCGCCCCCCGCCGGGGGTTCACTGAAGCTTTCTTT. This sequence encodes CASSFAPRRGFTEAFF.

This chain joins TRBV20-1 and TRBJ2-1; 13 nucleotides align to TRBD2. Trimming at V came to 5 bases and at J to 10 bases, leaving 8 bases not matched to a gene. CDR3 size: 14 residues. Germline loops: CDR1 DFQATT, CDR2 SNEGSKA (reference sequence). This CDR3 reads CSARGLAGAGEQFF. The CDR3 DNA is TGCAGTGCTCGAGGACTAGCGGGAGCCGGGGAGCAGTTCTTC.

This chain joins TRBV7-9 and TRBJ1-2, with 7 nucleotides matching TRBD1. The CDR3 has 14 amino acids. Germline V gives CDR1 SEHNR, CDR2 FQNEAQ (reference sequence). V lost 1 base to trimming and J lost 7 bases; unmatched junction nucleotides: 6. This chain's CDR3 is CASSLVNRGSGYTF. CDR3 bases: TGTGCCAGCAGCTTAGTCAACAGGGGTTCTGGCTACACCTTC.

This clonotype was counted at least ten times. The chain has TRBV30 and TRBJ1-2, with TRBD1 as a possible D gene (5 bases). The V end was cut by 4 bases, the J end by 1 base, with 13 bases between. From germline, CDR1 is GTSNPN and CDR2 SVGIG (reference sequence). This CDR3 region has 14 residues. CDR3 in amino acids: CAWKGRGVNYGYTF. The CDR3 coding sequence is TGTGCCTGGAAAGGAAGAGGGGTTAACTATGGCTACACCTTC.

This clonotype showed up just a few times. CDR3 sequence reads: CASSQESPGGLHNEQFF. The CDR3 coding sequence is TGTGCCAGCAGCCAAGAAAGCCCGGGGGGACTTCACAATGAGCAGTTCTTC. The chain uses TRBV14 and TRBJ2-1, with 7 positions matching TRBD2. The CDR3 contains 17 residues. With 0 bases clipped from V and 5 bases from J, the junction kept 10 bases outside the gene matches. Germline V CDR1 and CDR2: SGHDN, FVKESK.

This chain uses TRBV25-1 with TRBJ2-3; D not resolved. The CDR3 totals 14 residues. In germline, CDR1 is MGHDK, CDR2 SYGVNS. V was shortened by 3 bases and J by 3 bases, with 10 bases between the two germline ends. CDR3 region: CASSDPATTDTQYF. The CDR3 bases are TGTGCCAGCAGTGATCCGGCAACAACAGATACGCAGTATTTT.

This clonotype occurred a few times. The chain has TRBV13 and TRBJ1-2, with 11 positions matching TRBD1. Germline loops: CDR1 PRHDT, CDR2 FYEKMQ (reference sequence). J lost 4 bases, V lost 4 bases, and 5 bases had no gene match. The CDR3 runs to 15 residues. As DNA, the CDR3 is TGTGCCAGCAGCTCCTGGACAGGGGGCCCCTATGGCTACACCTTC. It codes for CASSSWTGGPYGYTF.

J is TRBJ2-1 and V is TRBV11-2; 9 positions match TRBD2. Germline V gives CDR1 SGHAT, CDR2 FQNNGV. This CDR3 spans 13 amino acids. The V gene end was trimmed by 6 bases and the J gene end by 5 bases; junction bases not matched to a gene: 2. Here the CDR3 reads CASRASGNNEQFF. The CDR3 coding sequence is TGTGCCAGCAGGGCTAGCGGGAACAATGAGCAGTTCTTC.

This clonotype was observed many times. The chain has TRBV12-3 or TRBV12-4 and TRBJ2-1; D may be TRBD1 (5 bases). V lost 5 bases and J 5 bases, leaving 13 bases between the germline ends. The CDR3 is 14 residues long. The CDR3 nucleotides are TGTGCCAGCAGTATCCGGACAACAAACAATGAGCAGTTCTTC. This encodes CASSIRTTNNEQFF.

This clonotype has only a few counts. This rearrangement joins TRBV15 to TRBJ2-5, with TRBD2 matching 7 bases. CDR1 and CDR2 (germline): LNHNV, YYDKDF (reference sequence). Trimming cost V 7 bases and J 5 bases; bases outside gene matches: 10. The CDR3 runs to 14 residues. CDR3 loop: CATNEWGGGETQYF. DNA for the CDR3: TGTGCCACCAACGAATGGGGGGGGGGGGAGACCCAGTACTTC.

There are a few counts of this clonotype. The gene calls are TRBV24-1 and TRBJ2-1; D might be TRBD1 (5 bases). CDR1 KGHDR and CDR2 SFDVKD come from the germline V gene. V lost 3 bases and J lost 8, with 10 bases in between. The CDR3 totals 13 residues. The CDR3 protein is CATSDRQIDEQFF. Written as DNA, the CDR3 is TGTGCCACCAGTGATCGACAGATCGATGAGCAGTTCTTC.

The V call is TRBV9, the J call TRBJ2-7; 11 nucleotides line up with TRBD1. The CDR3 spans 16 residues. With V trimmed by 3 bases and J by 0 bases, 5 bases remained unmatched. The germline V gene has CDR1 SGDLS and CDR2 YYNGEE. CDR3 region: CASSGGQGVGSYEQYF. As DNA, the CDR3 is TGTGCCAGCAGCGGGGGACAGGGGGTCGGCTCCTACGAGCAGTACTTC.

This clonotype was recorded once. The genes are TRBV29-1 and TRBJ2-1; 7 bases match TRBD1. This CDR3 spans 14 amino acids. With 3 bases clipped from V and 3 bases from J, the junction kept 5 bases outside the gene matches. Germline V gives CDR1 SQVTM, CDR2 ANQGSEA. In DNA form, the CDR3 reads TGCAGCGTTGATGAGGGACAGAACTACAATGAGCAGTTCTTC. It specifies CSVDEGQNYNEQFF.

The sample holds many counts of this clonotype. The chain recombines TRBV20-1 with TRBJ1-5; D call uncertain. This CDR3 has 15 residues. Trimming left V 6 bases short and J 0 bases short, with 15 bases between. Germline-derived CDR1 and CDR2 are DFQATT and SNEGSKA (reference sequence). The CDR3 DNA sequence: TGCAGTGCCCCCGGCCGAGCGTATAGCAATCAGCCCCAGCATTTT. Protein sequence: CSAPGRAYSNQPQHF.

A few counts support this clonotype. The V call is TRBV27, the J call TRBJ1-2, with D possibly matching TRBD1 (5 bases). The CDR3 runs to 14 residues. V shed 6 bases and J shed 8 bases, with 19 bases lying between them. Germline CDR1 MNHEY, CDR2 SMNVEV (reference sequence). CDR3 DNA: TGTGCCAGCAGATGGAACAGGCTCCTTGGGGGCTACACCTTC. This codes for CASRWNRLLGGYTF.

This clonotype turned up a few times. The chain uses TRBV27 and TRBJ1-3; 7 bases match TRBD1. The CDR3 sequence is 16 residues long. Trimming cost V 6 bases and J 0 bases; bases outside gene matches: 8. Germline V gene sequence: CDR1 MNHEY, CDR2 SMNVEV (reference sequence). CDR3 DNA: TGTGCCAGCAGACTTACAGGGGTTGCCTCTGGAAACACCATATATTTT. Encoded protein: CASRLTGVASGNTIYF.

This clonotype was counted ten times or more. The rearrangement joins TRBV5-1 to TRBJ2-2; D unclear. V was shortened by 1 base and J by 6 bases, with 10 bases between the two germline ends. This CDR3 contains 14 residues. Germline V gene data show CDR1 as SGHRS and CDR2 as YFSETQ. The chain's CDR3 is CASSLFTTAGELFF. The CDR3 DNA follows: TGCGCCAGCAGCTTGTTCACCACGGCCGGGGAGCTGTTTTTT.

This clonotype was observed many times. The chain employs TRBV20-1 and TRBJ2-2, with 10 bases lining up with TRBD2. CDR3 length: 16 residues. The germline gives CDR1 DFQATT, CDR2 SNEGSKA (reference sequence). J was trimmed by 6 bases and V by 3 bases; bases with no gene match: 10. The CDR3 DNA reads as TGCAGTGCTAGCTTTCTAGCGGGAGTGAAGGCCGGGGAGCTGTTTTTT. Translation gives CSASFLAGVKAGELFF.

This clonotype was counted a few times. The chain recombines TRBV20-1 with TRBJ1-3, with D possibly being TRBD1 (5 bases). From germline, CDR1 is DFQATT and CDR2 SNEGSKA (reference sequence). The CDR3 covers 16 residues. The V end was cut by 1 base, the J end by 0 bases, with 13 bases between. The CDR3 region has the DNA TGCAGTGCTAGAGGTCGGGGGGTCCTCTCTGGAAACACCATATATTTT. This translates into CSARGRGVLSGNTIYF.

The CDR3 DNA is TGTGCCAGCAGTGAGGGACAGGGGCTAGGGGAGACCCAGTACTTC. It yields the protein CASSEGQGLGETQYF. This sequence joins TRBV28 and TRBJ2-5, with 10 bases fitting TRBD1. The germline V gene has CDR1 MDHEN and CDR2 SYDVKM. CDR3 length: 15 residues. V lost 5 bases, J lost 5 bases, and 8 bases stayed unmatched.